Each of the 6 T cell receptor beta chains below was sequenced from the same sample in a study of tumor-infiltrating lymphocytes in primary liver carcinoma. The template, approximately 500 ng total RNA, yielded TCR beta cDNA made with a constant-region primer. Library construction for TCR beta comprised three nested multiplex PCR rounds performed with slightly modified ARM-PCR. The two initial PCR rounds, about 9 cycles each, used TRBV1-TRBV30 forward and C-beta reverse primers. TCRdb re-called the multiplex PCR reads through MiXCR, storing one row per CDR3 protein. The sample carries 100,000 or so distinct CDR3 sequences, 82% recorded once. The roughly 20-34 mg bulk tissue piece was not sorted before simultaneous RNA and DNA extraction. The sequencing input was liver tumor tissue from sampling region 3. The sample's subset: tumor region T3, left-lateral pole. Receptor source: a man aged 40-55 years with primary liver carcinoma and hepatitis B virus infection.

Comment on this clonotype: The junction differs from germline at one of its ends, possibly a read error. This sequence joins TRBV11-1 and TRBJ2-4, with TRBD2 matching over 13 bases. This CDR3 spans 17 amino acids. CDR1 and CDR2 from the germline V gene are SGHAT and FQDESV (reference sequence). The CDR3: CTSSFTGTSGTKVIQYF. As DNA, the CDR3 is TGTACCAGCAGCTTTACCGGGACTAGCGGGACCAAAGTCATTCAGTACTTC.

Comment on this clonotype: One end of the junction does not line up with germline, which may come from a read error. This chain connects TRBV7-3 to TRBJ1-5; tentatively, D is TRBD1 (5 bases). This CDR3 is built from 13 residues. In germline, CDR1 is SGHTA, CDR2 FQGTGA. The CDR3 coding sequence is TGTGCCAGCAGTACAGGCGAGAATCAGCCCCAACATTTT. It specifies CASSTGENQPQHF. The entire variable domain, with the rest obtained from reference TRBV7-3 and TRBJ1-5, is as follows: GAGVSQTPSNKVTEKGKYVELRCDPISGHTALYWYRQSLGQGPEFLIYFQGTGAADDSGLPNDRFFAVRPEGSVSTLKIQRTERGDSAVYLCASSTGENQPQHFGDGTRLSIL.

Here the CDR3 DNA reads TGCAGCATTGTCCAGACAGGGCTCCACGAGCAGTACTTC. Amino acid sequence: CSIVQTGLHEQYF. The chain uses TRBV29-1 and TRBJ2-7; TRBD1 agrees at 7 bases. The germline CDR1 and CDR2 sequences are SQVTM and ANQGSEA. J was trimmed by 5 bases and V by 8 bases; bases with no gene match: 12. The CDR3 runs to 13 residues.

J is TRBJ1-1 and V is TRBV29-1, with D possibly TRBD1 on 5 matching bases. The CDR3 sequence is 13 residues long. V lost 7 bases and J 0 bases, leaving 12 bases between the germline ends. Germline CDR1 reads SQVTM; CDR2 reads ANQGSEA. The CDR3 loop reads CSAWYRLNTEAFF. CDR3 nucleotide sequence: TGCAGCGCCTGGTACAGGCTGAACACTGAAGCTTTCTTT.

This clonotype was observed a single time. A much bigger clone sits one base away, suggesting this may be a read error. For the CDR3, the DNA is TGTGCCAGCAATGCTCGGAAGTTGGAGACCCAGTACTTC. It yields the protein CASNARKLETQYF. The chain joins TRBV2 to TRBJ2-5, with unresolved D. Germline V gene data show CDR1 as SNHLY and CDR2 as FYNNEI. The CDR3 runs 13 residues. Trimming took off 7 bases at V and 5 bases at J, with 14 bases between the two ends.

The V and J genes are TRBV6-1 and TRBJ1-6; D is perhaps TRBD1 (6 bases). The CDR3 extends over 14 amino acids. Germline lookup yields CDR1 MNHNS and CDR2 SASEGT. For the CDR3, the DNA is TGTGTCAGTACCTCGACAGAGGGGGGTTCACCCCTCCACTTT. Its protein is CVSTSTEGGSPLHF.